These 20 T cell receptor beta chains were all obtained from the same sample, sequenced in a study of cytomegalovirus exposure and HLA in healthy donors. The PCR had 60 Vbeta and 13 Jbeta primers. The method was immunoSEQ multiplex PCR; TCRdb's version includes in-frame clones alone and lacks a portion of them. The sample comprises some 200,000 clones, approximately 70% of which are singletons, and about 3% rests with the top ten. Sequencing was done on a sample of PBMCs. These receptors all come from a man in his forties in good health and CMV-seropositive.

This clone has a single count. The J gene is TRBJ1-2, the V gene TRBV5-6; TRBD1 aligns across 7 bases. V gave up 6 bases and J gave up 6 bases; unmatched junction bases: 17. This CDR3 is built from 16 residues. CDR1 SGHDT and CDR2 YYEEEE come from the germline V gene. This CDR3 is CASNSQGQQVGHGYTF. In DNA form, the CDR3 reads TGTGCCAGCAACTCTCAGGGACAGCAGGTCGGTCATGGCTACACCTTC.

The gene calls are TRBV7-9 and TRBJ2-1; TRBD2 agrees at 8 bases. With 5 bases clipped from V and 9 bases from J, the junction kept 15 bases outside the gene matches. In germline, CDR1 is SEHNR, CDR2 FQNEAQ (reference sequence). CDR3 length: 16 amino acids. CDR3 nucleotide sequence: TGTGCCAGCAGCGCCCCCGGAGGAGCGGGGGTTTTTGAGCAGTTCTTC. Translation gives CASSAPGGAGVFEQFF.

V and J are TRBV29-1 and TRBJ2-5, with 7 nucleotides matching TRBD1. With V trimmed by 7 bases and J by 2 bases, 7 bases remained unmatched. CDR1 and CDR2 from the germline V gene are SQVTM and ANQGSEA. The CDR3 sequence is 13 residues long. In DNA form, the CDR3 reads TGCAGCGGCCGGGACAGAGTACAAGAGACCCAGTACTTC. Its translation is CSGRDRVQETQYF.

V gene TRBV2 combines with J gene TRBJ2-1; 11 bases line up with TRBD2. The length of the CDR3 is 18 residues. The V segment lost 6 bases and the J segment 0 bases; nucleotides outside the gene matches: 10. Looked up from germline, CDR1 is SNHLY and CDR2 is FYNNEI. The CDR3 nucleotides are TGTGCCAGCAGCCTAGCGGGGGGTTATACAACCTCCTACAATGAGCAGTTCTTC. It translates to CASSLAGGYTTSYNEQFF.

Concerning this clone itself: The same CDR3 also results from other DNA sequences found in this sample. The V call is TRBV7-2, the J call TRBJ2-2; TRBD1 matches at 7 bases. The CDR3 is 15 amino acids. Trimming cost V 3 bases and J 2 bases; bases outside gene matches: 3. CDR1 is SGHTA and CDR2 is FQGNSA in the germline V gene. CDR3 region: CASSLGQLNTGELFF. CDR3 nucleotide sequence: TGTGCCAGCAGCTTGGGACAGCTTAACACCGGGGAGCTGTTTTTT.

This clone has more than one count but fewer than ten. CDR3 nucleotide sequence: TGTGCCAGCAGTGCCGAATGGACAGGGACTTACAATGAGCAGTTCTTC. This codes for CASSAEWTGTYNEQFF. The V call is TRBV27, the J call TRBJ2-1; 8 bases line up with TRBD1. CDR1 is MNHEY and CDR2 is SMNVEV in the germline V gene (reference sequence). CDR3 length equals 16 residues. V lost 5 bases, J lost 4 bases, and 10 bases stayed unmatched.

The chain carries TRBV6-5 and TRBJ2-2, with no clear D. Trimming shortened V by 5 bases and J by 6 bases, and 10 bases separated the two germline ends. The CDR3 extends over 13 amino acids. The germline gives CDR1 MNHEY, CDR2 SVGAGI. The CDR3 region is CASSASRSGELFF. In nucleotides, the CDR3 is TGTGCCAGCAGTGCATCTAGGTCCGGGGAGCTGTTTTTT.

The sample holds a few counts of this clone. CDR3 in amino acids: CSVLGQNTGELFF. CDR3 nucleotide sequence: TGCAGCGTTTTGGGACAGAACACCGGGGAGCTGTTTTTT. The V gene is TRBV29-1, the J gene TRBJ2-2, with D tentatively TRBD1 (6 bases). Trimming removed 5 bases from V and 1 base from J, with 8 bases in between. Germline V CDR1 and CDR2: SQVTM, ANQGSEA. This CDR3 is 13 amino acids long.

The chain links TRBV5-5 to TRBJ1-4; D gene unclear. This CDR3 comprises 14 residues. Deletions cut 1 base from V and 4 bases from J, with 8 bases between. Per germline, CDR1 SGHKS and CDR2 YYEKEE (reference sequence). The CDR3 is CASSLYTLNEKLFF. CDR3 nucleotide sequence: TGTGCCAGCAGCTTGTATACTCTTAATGAAAAACTGTTTTTT.

The CDR3 reads CATSRESGGGTGELFF. DNA of the CDR3: TGTGCCACCAGCAGAGAAAGCGGGGGTGGGACCGGGGAGCTGTTTTTT. J is TRBJ2-2 and V is TRBV15; 8 bases are shared with TRBD2. Germline CDR1 and CDR2: LNHNV and YYDKDF (reference sequence). V was clipped by 0 bases and J by 5 bases; unmatched bases: 5. There are 16 residues in the CDR3.

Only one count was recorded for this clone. CDR3 DNA: TGTGCCAGCAGTTGGACAGGGGGTGGCACCGGGGAGCTGTTTTTT. Encoded protein: CASSWTGGGTGELFF. V is TRBV2 and J is TRBJ2-2, with 10 bases fitting TRBD1. The CDR3 loop spans 15 amino acids. Germline V gives CDR1 SNHLY, CDR2 FYNNEI. The junction had 4 bases not matched to a gene; V was cut back by 5 bases and J by 4 bases.

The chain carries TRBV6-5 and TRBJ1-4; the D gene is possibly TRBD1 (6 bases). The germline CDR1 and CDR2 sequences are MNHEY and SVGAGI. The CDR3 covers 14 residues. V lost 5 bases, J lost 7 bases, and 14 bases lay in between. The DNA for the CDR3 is TGTGCCAGCAGTCCACAGGGAGGGGGTGAAAAACTGTTTTTT. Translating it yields CASSPQGGGEKLFF.

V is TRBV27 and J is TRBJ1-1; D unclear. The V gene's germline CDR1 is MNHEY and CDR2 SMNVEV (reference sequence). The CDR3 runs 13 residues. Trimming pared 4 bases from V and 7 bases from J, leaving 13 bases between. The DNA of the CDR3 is TGTGCCAGCAGTTCCGGTGTCTCGAGTGAAGCTTTCTTT. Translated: CASSSGVSSEAFF.

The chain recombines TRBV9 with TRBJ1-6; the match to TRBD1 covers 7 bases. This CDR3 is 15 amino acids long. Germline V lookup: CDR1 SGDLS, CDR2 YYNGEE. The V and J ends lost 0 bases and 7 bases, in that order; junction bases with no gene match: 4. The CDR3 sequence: CASSVEGQENSPLHF. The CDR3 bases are TGTGCCAGCAGCGTAGAAGGACAGGAAAATTCACCCCTCCACTTT.

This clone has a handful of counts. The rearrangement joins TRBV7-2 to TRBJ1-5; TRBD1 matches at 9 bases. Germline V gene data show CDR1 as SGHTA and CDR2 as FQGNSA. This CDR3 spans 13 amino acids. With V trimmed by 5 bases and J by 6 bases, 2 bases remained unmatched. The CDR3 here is CASSPTGGQPQHF. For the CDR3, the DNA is TGTGCCAGCAGCCCGACAGGGGGTCAGCCCCAGCATTTT.

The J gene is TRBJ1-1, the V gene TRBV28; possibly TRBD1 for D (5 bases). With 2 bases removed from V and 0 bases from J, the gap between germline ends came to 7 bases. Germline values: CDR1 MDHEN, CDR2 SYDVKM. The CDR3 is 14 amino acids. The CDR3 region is CASSLRGVNTEAFF. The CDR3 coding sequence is TGTGCCAGCAGTTTACGGGGGGTGAACACTGAAGCTTTCTTT.

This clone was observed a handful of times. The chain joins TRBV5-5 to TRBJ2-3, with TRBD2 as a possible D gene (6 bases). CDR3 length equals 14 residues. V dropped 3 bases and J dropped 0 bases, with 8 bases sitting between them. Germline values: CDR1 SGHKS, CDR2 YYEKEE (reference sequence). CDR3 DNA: TGTGCCAGCAGCTCCGGGACTAGCACAGATACGCAGTATTTT. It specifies CASSSGTSTDTQYF.

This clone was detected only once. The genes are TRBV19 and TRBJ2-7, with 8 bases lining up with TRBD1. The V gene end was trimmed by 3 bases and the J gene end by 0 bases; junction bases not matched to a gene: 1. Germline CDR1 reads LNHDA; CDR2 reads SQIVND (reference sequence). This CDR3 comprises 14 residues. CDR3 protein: CASSMTGASYEQYF. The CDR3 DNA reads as TGTGCCAGTAGTATGACAGGGGCCTCCTACGAGCAGTACTTC.

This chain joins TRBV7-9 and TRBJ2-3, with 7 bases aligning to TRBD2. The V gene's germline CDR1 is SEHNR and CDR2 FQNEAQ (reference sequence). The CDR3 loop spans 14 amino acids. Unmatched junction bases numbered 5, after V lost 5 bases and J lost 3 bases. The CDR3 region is CASSQAGMTDTQYF. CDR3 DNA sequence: TGTGCCAGCAGCCAAGCGGGGATGACAGATACGCAGTATTTT.

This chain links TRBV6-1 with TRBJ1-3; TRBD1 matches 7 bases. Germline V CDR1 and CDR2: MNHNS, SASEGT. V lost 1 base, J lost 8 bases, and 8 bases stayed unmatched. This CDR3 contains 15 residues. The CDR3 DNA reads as TGTGCCAGCAGTGAAGTAGGGGGCAGGGCAGACACCATATATTTT. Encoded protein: CASSEVGGRADTIYF.